These T cell receptor beta chains were read from a single sample in a study of OX40 agonist ivuxolimab in advanced cancers. Generated by immunoSEQ multiplex PCR, the TCRdb table keeps only in-frame clones and is missing some. The table has some 87,000 clones, roughly 91% seen once. The sample consisted of CD4+ or CD8+ T cells sorted from blood, taken in a trial of the OX40 agonist ivuxolimab. These TCRs come from an adult with an advanced solid tumor such as melanoma, head and neck, liver or kidney cancer. CDR3s include the opening cysteine and the closing phenylalanine or tryptophan. The order of the fields is J gene, V gene, D gene, clone size, CDR3 DNA, CDR3 protein. The D gene is left open where the match is weak. Some rows mark clone size as missing; the rest say once, few, many or name a class of expanded clone.

J gene: TRBJ2-6
V gene: TRBV7-2
D gene: TRBD1
clone size: .
CDR3 DNA: TGTGCCAGCAGCTTAACAGGGGCGAACTCTGGGGCCAACGTCCTGACTTTC
CDR3 protein: CASSLTGANSGANVLTF

J gene: TRBJ2-1
V gene: TRBV19
D gene: .
clone size: .
CDR3 DNA: TGTGCCAGTAGTAGAGGACAGCACACACCGGGTGAGCAGTTCTTC
CDR3 protein: CASSRGQHTPGEQFF

J gene: TRBJ2-7
V gene: TRBV11-2
D gene: .
clone size: .
CDR3 DNA: TGTGCCAGCAGCTTAGTCGAACCGGGACTCGGCGGCGAGCAGTACTTC
CDR3 protein: CASSLVEPGLGGEQYF

J gene: TRBJ1-3
V gene: TRBV5-1
D gene: .
clone size: .
CDR3 DNA: TGCGCCAGCAGCCTACAGGCGGTCTCTGGAAACACCATATATTTT
CDR3 protein: CASSLQAVSGNTIYF

J gene: TRBJ1-1
V gene: TRBV11-3
D gene: TRBD1
clone size: .
CDR3 DNA: TGTGCCAGCAGCTCCGCAGGGGGGAACACTGAAGCTTTCTTT
CDR3 protein: CASSSAGGNTEAFF

J gene: TRBJ2-1
V gene: TRBV27
D gene: .
clone size: .
CDR3 DNA: TGTGCCAGCAGTTCCGATCGTACCGCGAGGGGGGTGCGGGGGTACAATGAGCAGTTCTTC
CDR3 protein: CASSSDRTARGVRGYNEQFF

J gene: TRBJ1-4
V gene: TRBV5-1
D gene: .
clone size: .
CDR3 DNA: TGCGCCAGCAGCTTGGTTGTCCCTGCCGCCGGGGCGGGAGAAAAACTGTTTTTT
CDR3 protein: CASSLVVPAAGAGEKLFF

J gene: TRBJ1-2
V gene: TRBV5-8
D gene: TRBD1
clone size: once
CDR3 DNA: TGTGCCAGCAGCTTGTTAAGTGGCCCAACCTCCCTGACAGGGTATGGCTACACCTTC
CDR3 protein: CASSLLSGPTSLTGYGYTF

J gene: TRBJ2-7
V gene: TRBV11-3
D gene: TRBD1
clone size: few
CDR3 DNA: TGTGCCAGCAGCCGAGGACAGGTTGACGAGCAGTACTTC
CDR3 protein: CASSRGQVDEQYF

J gene: TRBJ2-1
V gene: TRBV7-2
D gene: TRBD2
clone size: .
CDR3 DNA: TGTGCCAGCAGCCCTCAGACTAGCGGGACCCTTGGGGATGAGCAGTTCTTC
CDR3 protein: CASSPQTSGTLGDEQFF

J gene: TRBJ1-5
V gene: TRBV19
D gene: .
clone size: .
CDR3 DNA: TGTGCCAGTAGTGCAGGGAGGGTCTATCAGCCCCAGCATTTT
CDR3 protein: CASSAGRVYQPQHF

J gene: TRBJ2-1
V gene: TRBV9
D gene: .
clone size: once
CDR3 DNA: TGTGCCAGCATAGGGGTGATTACCGGGACCCAGTTTGGCGATGAGCAGTTCTTC
CDR3 protein: CASIGVITGTQFGDEQFF

J gene: TRBJ1-2
V gene: TRBV19
D gene: .
clone size: .
CDR3 DNA: TGTGCCAGTAAGGAGACTGGAGGGGGGATCTATGGCTACACCTTC
CDR3 protein: CASKETGGGIYGYTF

J gene: TRBJ1-1
V gene: TRBV7-9
D gene: TRBD1
clone size: .
CDR3 DNA: TGTGCCAGCAGCCTTACGGGACAGGTTAACACTGAAGCTTTCTTT
CDR3 protein: CASSLTGQVNTEAFF

J gene: TRBJ2-1
V gene: TRBV18
D gene: .
clone size: .
CDR3 DNA: TGTGCCAGCTCACCGGGCTCCTACAATGAGCAGTTCTTC
CDR3 protein: CASSPGSYNEQFF

J gene: TRBJ2-1
V gene: TRBV5-1
D gene: .
clone size: once
CDR3 DNA: TGCGCCAGCAGCTTCGGCCTTTATTACAATGAGCAGTTCTTC
CDR3 protein: CASSFGLYYNEQFF

J gene: TRBJ2-3
V gene: TRBV7-2
D gene: TRBD2
clone size: .
CDR3 DNA: TGTGCCAGCAGCTTAGCTGTAGCGGGGGTACAGTATTTT
CDR3 protein: CASSLAVAGVQYF

J gene: TRBJ2-4
V gene: TRBV15
D gene: TRBD2
clone size: .
CDR3 DNA: TGTGCCACCAGCACGAGAGTTAGCGGGAGGGCCCGGGACATTCAGTACTTC
CDR3 protein: CATSTRVSGRARDIQYF

J gene: TRBJ2-7
V gene: TRBV19
D gene: .
clone size: .
CDR3 DNA: TGTGCCAGTAGTATAAGATCCTACGAGCAGTACTTC
CDR3 protein: CASSIRSYEQYF

J gene: TRBJ2-2
V gene: TRBV5-1
D gene: .
clone size: .
CDR3 DNA: TGCGCCAGCAGCTTGGACCCGAACACCGGGGAGCTGTTTTTT
CDR3 protein: CASSLDPNTGELFF

J gene: TRBJ2-7
V gene: TRBV4-1
D gene: TRBD1
clone size: .
CDR3 DNA: TGCGCCAGCAGCCAAGGTTGGGCAGGGACAGGGAGGAGGGAGCAGTACTTC
CDR3 protein: CASSQGWAGTGRREQYF

J gene: TRBJ1-2
V gene: TRBV7-9
D gene: .
clone size: once
CDR3 DNA: TGTGCCAGCAGCTTAGGGGGGAGAAACCTCTATGGCTACACCTTC
CDR3 protein: CASSLGGRNLYGYTF

J gene: TRBJ1-1
V gene: TRBV11-3
D gene: .
clone size: few
CDR3 DNA: TGTGCCAGCAGCTTAGCCAGGGAAGCTTTCTTT
CDR3 protein: CASSLAREAFF

J gene: TRBJ2-3
V gene: TRBV9
D gene: TRBD2
clone size: once
CDR3 DNA: TGTGCCAGCAGCGCCTCGGGGGGCGGGAGGCTGAGCACAGATACGCAGTATTTT
CDR3 protein: CASSASGGGRLSTDTQYF

J gene: TRBJ1-5
V gene: TRBV28
D gene: TRBD1
clone size: .
CDR3 DNA: TGTGCCAGCAGCGACAGTTGGACAGGCATCAATCAGCCCCAGCATTTT
CDR3 protein: CASSDSWTGINQPQHF

J gene: TRBJ2-2
V gene: TRBV5-1
D gene: .
clone size: .
CDR3 DNA: TGCGCCAGCAGCTTGGGAGGGGATGTCACCGGGGAGCTGTTTTTT
CDR3 protein: CASSLGGDVTGELFF

J gene: TRBJ1-1
V gene: TRBV7-2
D gene: .
clone size: .
CDR3 DNA: TGTGCCAGCAGCTTGCATATGAACACTGAAGCTTTCTTT
CDR3 protein: CASSLHMNTEAFF

J gene: TRBJ1-6
V gene: TRBV6-5
D gene: .
clone size: few
CDR3 DNA: TGTGCCAGCAGTTACCTCAGGGGTATGGGTTCACCCCTCCACTTT
CDR3 protein: CASSYLRGMGSPLHF

J gene: TRBJ1-1
V gene: TRBV10-2
D gene: .
clone size: .
CDR3 DNA: TGCGCCAGCTTCGGCTGGGGGACTAACACTGAAGCTTTCTTT
CDR3 protein: CASFGWGTNTEAFF

J gene: TRBJ2-5
V gene: TRBV29-1
D gene: TRBD2
clone size: .
CDR3 DNA: TGCAGCGTTGGGGAGGGACCCCTAGGTGGAGAGACCCAGTACTTC
CDR3 protein: CSVGEGPLGGETQYF

J gene: TRBJ1-1
V gene: TRBV30
D gene: .
clone size: .
CDR3 DNA: TGTGCCGGGTTCCGGGGGAGTACTGAAGCTTTCTTT
CDR3 protein: CAGFRGSTEAFF

J gene: TRBJ2-6
V gene: TRBV7-3
D gene: .
clone size: .
CDR3 DNA: TGTGCCAGCAGCTCGTTATCCGGGGGCCGCTCTGGGGCCAACGTCCTGACTTTC
CDR3 protein: CASSSLSGGRSGANVLTF

J gene: TRBJ1-3
V gene: TRBV30
D gene: .
clone size: .
CDR3 DNA: TGTGCCTGGAGTGAATGGGGAAGCGTTGGAAACACCATATATTTT
CDR3 protein: CAWSEWGSVGNTIYF

J gene: TRBJ1-6
V gene: TRBV7-9
D gene: TRBD1
clone size: few
CDR3 DNA: TGTGCCAGCAGCTTGACAGGGGAAAATTCACCCCTCCACTTT
CDR3 protein: CASSLTGENSPLHF

J gene: TRBJ2-5
V gene: TRBV7-9
D gene: .
clone size: few
CDR3 DNA: TGTGCCAGCAGGGTGAATGAAGAGACCCAGTACTTC
CDR3 protein: CASRVNEETQYF

J gene: TRBJ2-3
V gene: TRBV19
D gene: .
clone size: .
CDR3 DNA: TGTGCCAGTAGCGGCGTAAATACGCAGTATTTT
CDR3 protein: CASSGVNTQYF

J gene: TRBJ2-1
V gene: TRBV7-6
D gene: .
clone size: .
CDR3 DNA: TGTGCCAGCAGCTTAGCGGGGACCTACAATGAGCAGTTCTTC
CDR3 protein: CASSLAGTYNEQFF

J gene: TRBJ1-5
V gene: TRBV4-3
D gene: TRBD1
clone size: .
CDR3 DNA: TGCGCCAGCAGCCAAGTTGGGACAGGCTATCAGCCCCAGCATTTT
CDR3 protein: CASSQVGTGYQPQHF

J gene: TRBJ2-2
V gene: TRBV6-5
D gene: .
clone size: .
CDR3 DNA: TGTGCCAGCAGCCGCCACACTGAGCTGTTTTTT
CDR3 protein: CASSRHTELFF